This TCR beta chain was found in a study of regulatory dendritic cells for organ transplantation. Naive CD45RA+ and memory CD45RO+ CD4+ or CD8+ T cells were FACS-sorted. Assay used: immunoSEQ multiplex PCR; TCRdb lists only in-frame clones, some missing. The table includes about 30,000 clones, roughly nine tenths detected once. Study-level points and caveats: Among resting subsets, memory CD8+ cells contained the most alloreactive clonotypes.

A note on this clone: Antigen specificity is unknown.

V was trimmed by 8 bases and J by 2 bases, leaving 9 bases between them. The CDR3 sequence is 12 residues long. CDR1 is LNHDA and CDR2 is SQIVND in the germline V gene (reference sequence). The specimen sequenced was naive CD4+ T cells from blood. Subset denoted: CD45RA+ naive T cells. The receptor comes from a human donor in good health. The V call is TRBV19, the J call TRBJ1-1, with D possibly being TRBD1 (5 bases). The CDR3 here is CASQGYNTEAFF. The CDR3 nucleotides read TGTGCCAGTCAGGGTTACAACACTGAAGCTTTCTTT.